These 20 T cell receptor beta chains share one sample of origin, sequenced in a study of CD8 T cells in Susac syndrome. cDNA came from approximately 0.5 to 1 ug RNA primed by random hexamers. From the immunoSEQ multiplex PCR reads, TCRdb called clonotypes with MiXCR, one entry per CDR3 protein. The table includes more than 150,000 distinct CDR3 sequences, 90% to 95% detected once. The sequenced sample consisted of CD4+ T cells from PBMCs. The origin of the receptors is a human donor in good health.

V is TRBV6-6 and J is TRBJ2-2; no firm D call. This CDR3 contains 13 residues. Per the germline V gene, CDR1 is MNHNY and CDR2 is SVGAGI (reference sequence). V dropped 8 bases and J dropped 1 base, with 8 bases sitting between them. CDR3 sequence reads: CASSQLNTGELFF. CDR3 coding DNA: TGTGCCAGCTCTCAGCTGAACACCGGGGAGCTGTTTTTT.

The chain has TRBV29-1 and TRBJ1-5; TRBD1 might be the D (5 bases). Looked up from germline, CDR1 is SQVTM and CDR2 is ANQGSEA. V was cut by 3 bases and J by 5 bases, with 14 bases left in between. This CDR3 comprises 14 residues. The CDR3: CSVEDTTRDQPQHF. CDR3 DNA sequence: TGCAGCGTTGAGGACACTACAAGGGATCAGCCCCAGCATTTT.

The V call is TRBV28, the J call TRBJ2-1; D not resolved. Trimming left V 3 bases short and J 0 bases short, with 9 bases between. The CDR3 is made up of 15 amino acids. CDR1 and CDR2 from the germline V gene are MDHEN and SYDVKM. This chain's CDR3 is CASSFQASSYNEQFF. DNA for the CDR3: TGTGCCAGCAGTTTTCAGGCGAGCTCCTACAATGAGCAGTTCTTC. The full variable domain, its missing parts supplied by reference TRBV28 and TRBJ2-1, is DVKVTQSSRYLVKRTGEKVFLECVQDMDHENMFWYRQDPGLGLRLIYFSYDVKMKEKGDIPEGYSVSREKKERFSLILESASTNQTSMYLCASSFQASSYNEQFFGPGTRLTVL.

The V and J genes are TRBV18 and TRBJ2-1; D is unclear. V lost 2 bases and J 0 bases, leaving 14 bases between the germline ends. The CDR3 extends over 17 amino acids. Germline V gene data show CDR1 as KGHSH and CDR2 as LQKENI. The DNA for the CDR3 is TGTGCCAGCTCACCAAGTTCTACGGCAGGCTCCTACAATGAGCAGTTCTTC. Protein product: CASSPSSTAGSYNEQFF.

V usage is TRBV7-9 and J usage is TRBJ2-6; 11 bases line up with TRBD1. Germline CDR1 and CDR2: SEHNR and FQNEAQ (reference sequence). CDR3 length: 17 amino acids. Trimming cost V 11 bases and J 4 bases; bases outside gene matches: 13. This CDR3 is CACLRTGGLVGANVLTF. In DNA form, the CDR3 reads TGTGCCTGCCTGCGGACAGGGGGCTTGGTAGGGGCCAACGTCCTGACTTTC.

The chain recombines TRBV5-1 with TRBJ2-3, with D perhaps matching TRBD2 (6 bases). Trimming pared 7 bases from V and 8 bases from J, leaving 23 bases between. The V gene's germline CDR1 is SGHRS and CDR2 YFSETQ. This CDR3 is built from 15 residues. Here the CDR3 reads CASSTSGLALGTQYF. DNA of the CDR3: TGCGCCAGCTCCACCAGCGGGTTAGCTCTGGGTACGCAGTATTTT.

The chain employs TRBV6-5 and TRBJ2-3, with D maybe TRBD1 (8 bases). Germline-derived CDR1 and CDR2 are MNHEY and SVGAGI. The CDR3 extends over 14 amino acids. The V end was cut by 10 bases, the J end by 7 bases, with 21 bases between. The CDR3 nucleotides are TGTGCCACCGGCCGGACAGGGAGGGCGTATACGCAGTATTTT. This sequence encodes CATGRTGRAYTQYF.

CDR3 loop: CSARDRGWEQFF. CDR3 bases: TGCAGTGCTAGAGATAGGGGCTGGGAGCAGTTCTTC. The J gene is TRBJ2-1, the V gene TRBV20-1; weak D call: TRBD1 (5 bases). Germline-derived CDR1 and CDR2 are DFQATT and SNEGSKA (reference sequence). This CDR3 is built from 12 residues. V lost 0 bases to trimming and J lost 10 bases, with 10 bases between them.

The V call is TRBV30, the J call TRBJ1-5, with 7 positions matching TRBD1. Germline trimming cut 1 base from V and 5 bases from J; bases unmatched to any gene: 2. CDR1 and CDR2 from the germline V gene are GTSNPN and SVGIG (reference sequence). The CDR3 has 13 amino acids. CDR3 DNA sequence: TGTGCCTGGAGTGGGCAGGGGGATCAGCCCCAGCATTTT. Translated: CAWSGQGDQPQHF. Full variable domain (missing parts from reference TRBV30 and TRBJ1-5): SQTIHQWPATLVQPVGSPLSLECTVEGTSNPNLYWYRQAAGRGLQLLFYSVGIGQISSEVPQNLSASRPQDRQFILSSKKLLLSDSGFYLCAWSGQGDQPQHFGDGTRLSIL.

The chain carries TRBV5-1 and TRBJ1-1; a possible D gene is TRBD1 (5 bases). Trimming stripped 2 bases from V and 2 bases from J, with 13 bases between. CDR3 size: 15 residues. CDR1 and CDR2 from the germline V gene are SGHRS and YFSETQ. For the CDR3, the DNA is TGCGCCAGCAGCTTTGCGGGACCGTCTAACACTGAAGCTTTCTTT. This sequence encodes CASSFAGPSNTEAFF.

The chain has TRBV18 and TRBJ2-7, with D maybe TRBD1 (5 bases). The V gene lost 5 bases and the J gene lost 6 bases, with 14 bases spanning the gap. Germline CDR1 and CDR2: KGHSH and LQKENI. CDR3 length equals 13 residues. CDR3 residues: CASSSTAGPEQYF. CDR3 in DNA: TGTGCCAGCTCATCGACTGCAGGGCCCGAGCAGTACTTC.

A single count supports this clonotype. The V call is TRBV6-1, the J call TRBJ2-7; TRBD1 agrees at 7 bases. CDR1 and CDR2 from the germline V gene are MNHNS and SASEGT. V trimming: 7 bases; J trimming: 0 bases; junction bases outside the gene matches: 6. This CDR3 contains 14 residues. The CDR3 DNA reads TGTGCCAGCATCGGGACAGCCAGCTCCTACGAGCAGTACTTC. Protein product: CASIGTASSYEQYF.

The gene calls are TRBV20-1 and TRBJ2-5, with a possible D match to TRBD1 (6 bases). CDR1 DFQATT and CDR2 SNEGSKA come from the germline V gene (reference sequence). Between the trimmed V and J ends, which lost 4 bases and 4 bases, there was a span of 16 bases. This CDR3 comprises 14 residues. CDR3 sequence (DNA): TGCAGTGCTATGGACAGCCCGAAGGGAGAGACCCAGTACTTC. Amino acids: CSAMDSPKGETQYF.

The chain carries TRBV21-1 and TRBJ1-1. TRBV21-1 is a pseudogene segment. CDR3 size: 10 residues. The CDR3 DNA sequence: TGTGCCAGCGTGTACACTGAAGCTTTCTTT. Amino acids: CASVYTEAFF.

The V gene is TRBV29-1, the J gene TRBJ2-5; tentative D call: TRBD2 (7 bases). The CDR3 loop spans 13 amino acids. V lost 5 bases and J lost 1, with 11 bases in between. CDR1 SQVTM and CDR2 ANQGSEA come from the germline V gene. CDR3 in DNA: TGCAGCGTTTCCCGGGGGGCCCAAGAGACCCAGTACTTC. Its protein product is CSVSRGAQETQYF. Together with reference TRBV29-1 and TRBJ2-5, the CDR3 gives the full variable domain: SAVISQKPSRDICQRGTSLTIQCQVDSQVTMMFWYRQQPGQSLTLIATANQGSEATYESGFVIDKFPISRPNLTFSTLTVSNMSPEDSSIYLCSVSRGAQETQYFGPGTRLLVL.

V and J are TRBV6-2 or TRBV6-3 and TRBJ2-5; TRBD1 matches at 9 bases. This CDR3 is 13 amino acids long. The trim removed 10 bases at V and 5 bases at J, leaving 8 bases unmatched. The germline V gene encodes CDR1 MNHEY and CDR2 SVGEGT. This CDR3 is CATTRGTGETQYF. CDR3 nucleotide sequence: TGTGCCACCACCCGCGGGACAGGGGAGACCCAGTACTTC.

The V call is TRBV7-2, the J call TRBJ1-5; D is unresolved. The V end was cut by 2 bases, the J end by 0 bases, with 5 bases between. The CDR3 sequence is 14 residues long. Germline V gene sequence: CDR1 SGHTA, CDR2 FQGNSA. CDR3: CASSLLYSNQPQHF. CDR3 in DNA: TGTGCCAGCAGCTTACTGTATAGCAATCAGCCCCAGCATTTT.

V is TRBV7-2 and J is TRBJ2-2; 7 bases are shared with TRBD2. The ends lost 6 bases at V and 2 bases at J; junction bases unmatched: 6. The CDR3 has 15 amino acids. Germline CDR1 SGHTA, CDR2 FQGNSA. The CDR3 coding sequence is TGTGCCAGCAGTTCAAGCGGGGTAAACACCGGGGAGCTGTTTTTT. It codes for CASSSSGVNTGELFF. Drawing the rest from reference TRBV7-2 and TRBJ2-2, the complete variable domain is GAGVSQSPSNKVTEKGKDVELRCDPISGHTALYWYRQSLGQGLEFLIYFQGNSAPDKSGLPSDRFSAERTGGSVSTLTIQRTQQEDSAVYLCASSSSGVNTGELFFGEGSRLTVL.

The V and J genes are TRBV24-1 and TRBJ1-1; the D gene is possibly TRBD1 (5 bases). The CDR3 spans 15 residues. Trimming shortened V by 3 bases and J by 7 bases, and 17 bases separated the two germline ends. CDR1 KGHDR and CDR2 SFDVKD come from the germline V gene. The CDR3 DNA reads TGTGCCACCAGTGATGGCAGGCAGCGGGACCGTGAAGCTTTCTTT. It codes for CATSDGRQRDREAFF.

The V and J genes are TRBV7-2 and TRBJ1-2; no clear D. V lost 2 bases, J lost 2 bases, and 12 bases lay in between. The CDR3 length is 15 residues. The germline gives CDR1 SGHTA, CDR2 FQGNSA. The DNA of the CDR3 is TGTGCCAGCAGCTTATATGGGGAGATCAACTATGGCTACACCTTC. Its protein product is CASSLYGEINYGYTF. The whole variable domain, filled in from reference TRBV7-2 and TRBJ1-2, reads GAGVSQSPSNKVTEKGKDVELRCDPISGHTALYWYRQSLGQGLEFLIYFQGNSAPDKSGLPSDRFSAERTGGSVSTLTIQRTQQEDSAVYLCASSLYGEINYGYTFGSGTRLTVV.